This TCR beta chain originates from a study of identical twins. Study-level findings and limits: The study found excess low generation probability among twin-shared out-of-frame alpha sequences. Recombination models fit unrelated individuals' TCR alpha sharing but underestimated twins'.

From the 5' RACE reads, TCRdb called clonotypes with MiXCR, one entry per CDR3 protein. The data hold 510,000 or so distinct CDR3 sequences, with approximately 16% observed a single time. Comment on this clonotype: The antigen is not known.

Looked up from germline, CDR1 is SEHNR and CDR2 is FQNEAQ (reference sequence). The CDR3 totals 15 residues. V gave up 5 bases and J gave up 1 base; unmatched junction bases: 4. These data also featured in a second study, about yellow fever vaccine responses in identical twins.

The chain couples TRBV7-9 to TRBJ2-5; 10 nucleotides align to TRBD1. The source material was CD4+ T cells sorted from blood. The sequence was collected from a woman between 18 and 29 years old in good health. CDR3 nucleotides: TGTGCCAGCAGCGGAGGGACAGGGGCCCAAGAGACCCAGTACTTC. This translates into CASSGGTGAQETQYF.